This T cell receptor beta chain was profiled in a study of T cells expressing NK-cell markers (dated by TCRdb to 2020 to 2022). Describing the broader study: In sorted CD3+CD56+NKG2C+, CD3+CD56+NKG2C- and CD3+CD56-NKG2C+ T-cell subsets from roughly 8 donors, TCR beta-chain repertoires were profiled. Among the eight sequenced donors, only one was HCMV-seronegative, while the other seven were HCMV-seropositive. The eight sequenced donors were randomly selected healthy volunteers, three men and five women. Illumina HiSeq 2000/2500, MiSeq or NextSeq was used to sequence libraries as 2 x 150 bp reads.

The sequencing machine was an Illumina HiSeq 2000. 5'RACE template switching, by which a universal primer site and unique molecular identifiers were added, was used to make TCR beta cDNA libraries. cDNA synthesis was primed from the TCR beta constant segment and was followed by two successive PCR amplification steps. The authors' analysis ran thus. MIGEC was used to demultiplex reads and group reads by UMI, and MiTCR was used to assemble and quantify clonotypes. To remove erroneous sequences, TCR cDNA sequences were retained only when supported by two or more reads. The tcR package was used for downstream repertoire analysis, and clonotypes were matched between fractions using CDR3 nucleotide sequence together with V segment. VDJmatch was used to annotate antigen specificity against VDJdb, with one amino acid substitution allowed in CDR3. After reprocessing by TCRdb, each CDR3 protein sequence is one entry, and no DNA is given. These V and J calls originate from TCRdb's pipeline instead of the authors' own analysis. This sample's listing comprises some 460,000 distinct CDR3 sequences. The top ten hold 1.4% to 1.5% of the sample.

HCMV-specific IgG was detected in serum with a commercial ELISA kit to determine HCMV serostatus. Peripheral blood mononuclear cells were isolated from blood by Ficoll density gradient centrifugation. Findings and caveats that apply to the study as a whole: Whether the expanded NKG2C-expressing T cell clones were specific for HCMV antigens remained unclear. For 5 or 6 donors, the dominant CD3+CD56+NKG2C+ clonotypes were among the top 10 CD8+ clonotypes and accounted for about 1.0-7.5% of CD8+ T cells. Those dominant clonotypes were again the most abundant among CD3+CD56-NKG2C+ cells in four donors, at about 25-65%.

Based on the germline V gene, the CDR1 and CDR2 sequences are SGDLS and YYNGEE. Spanning cysteine to phenylalanine, the CDR3 consists of 16 amino acids. No DNA sequence is on record. For this clonotype: The target of this receptor is not known.

This TCR was sampled from a woman between 50 and 59 years old in good health. Donor details come from another sample of the same person, matched by shared clones. The sequence joins TRBV9 to TRBJ2-2; the TRBD1 assignment by TCRdb is unverifiable without DNA. Sequenced: blood T cells: a sorted CD56 or NKG2C T cell subset, CD4+ or CD8+ T cells, or bulk PBMC T cells (not recorded which). The CDR3 reads CASSVGLGQLTGELFF.